The 22 T cell receptor beta chains given below trace back to one sample, sequenced in a study of T cell changes during pregnancy in multiple sclerosis. Clones were read by immunoSEQ multiplex PCR, and TCRdb kept only the in-frame ones, dropping some. Among 57,000 or so clones, about 90% were seen once, and the ten largest hold 5.5% to 7%. The input for sequencing was peripheral blood, taken in the third trimester of pregnancy. All receptors derive from a female donor in good health, enrolled as a control in a pregnancy study.

The chain couples TRBV5-1 to TRBJ1-3, with 7 nucleotides matching TRBD1. This CDR3 has 15 residues. Unmatched junction bases numbered 3, after V lost 0 bases and J lost 3 bases. From germline, CDR1 is SGHRS and CDR2 YFSETQ. The CDR3 nucleotides read TGCGCCAGCAGCTTGGAGGGGGCGTATGGAAACACCATATATTTT. Encoded protein: CASSLEGAYGNTIYF.

This chain connects TRBV30 to TRBJ1-2, with no clear D. This CDR3 has 13 amino acids. V dropped 1 base and J dropped 8 bases, with 14 bases sitting between them. CDR1 is GTSNPN, CDR2 SVGIG, per germline (reference sequence). DNA of the CDR3: TGTGCCTGGAGTGCCGCGCTTTCAGGAGGCTACACCTTC. It yields the protein CAWSAALSGGYTF.

The chain links TRBV4-3 to TRBJ2-3; possibly TRBD2 for D (5 bases). CDR3 length: 16 amino acids. Trimming left V 0 bases short and J 0 bases short, with 10 bases between. Germline V lookup: CDR1 LGHNA, CDR2 YSLEER. CDR3 in amino acids: CASSQDLATSTDTQYF. The CDR3 nucleotides are TGCGCCAGCAGCCAAGATTTAGCGACCAGCACAGATACGCAGTATTTT.

Written as DNA, the CDR3 is TGTGCCAGCAGCCGTATGCGAGACAGTTTCAAAAACATTCAGTACTTC. It encodes CASSRMRDSFKNIQYF. J is TRBJ2-4 and V is TRBV7-8, with D possibly TRBD1 on 5 matching bases. V dropped 5 bases and J dropped 3 bases, with 17 bases sitting between them. This CDR3 contains 16 residues. Germline V CDR1 and CDR2: SGHVS, FQNEAQ.

The V call is TRBV5-4, the J call TRBJ2-1; tentatively, D is TRBD2 (6 bases). With 4 bases removed from V and 8 bases from J, the gap between germline ends came to 16 bases. Per germline, CDR1 SGHNT and CDR2 YYREEE (reference sequence). There are 14 residues in the CDR3. CDR3: CASSGSTSRDEQFF. CDR3 bases: TGTGCCAGCAGCGGATCGACTAGTCGAGATGAGCAGTTCTTC.

The chain carries TRBV9 and TRBJ1-6; possible D gene TRBD1, 6 bases. The V gene's germline CDR1 is SGDLS and CDR2 YYNGEE. The CDR3 totals 15 residues. Deletions cut 0 bases from V and 9 bases from J, with 13 bases between. The CDR3 DNA is TGTGCCAGCAGCGTAGAAACAGGGCTGGGTTCACCCCTCCACTTT. Protein sequence: CASSVETGLGSPLHF.

Only one count was recorded for this clone. This rearrangement joins TRBV6-5 to TRBJ1-3, with D hard to call. The V gene's germline CDR1 is MNHEY and CDR2 SVGAGI. The ends were cut back, 2 bases at V and 6 bases at J, with 2 bases in the middle. This CDR3 has 11 amino acids. As DNA, the CDR3 is TGTGCCAGCAGTTACCTAAACACCATATATTTT. This gives the protein CASSYLNTIYF.

V is TRBV4-3 and J is TRBJ1-4, with 7 bases identical to TRBD1. With 4 bases clipped from V and 4 bases from J, the junction kept 9 bases outside the gene matches. Looked up from germline, CDR1 is LGHNA and CDR2 is YSLEER. The CDR3 is 16 amino acids. The CDR3 DNA follows: TGCGCCAGCAGCCGAGTGGGCAGGGGGATTAATGAAAAACTGTTTTTT. This gives the protein CASSRVGRGINEKLFF.

This chain joins TRBV12-2 and TRBJ2-7; the tabulated D call, TRBD1, remains unverified against the DNA. TRBV12-2 is tagged as a pseudogene. This CDR3 is 15 amino acids long. CDR3 loop: CASRSRDRDYYEQYF. The CDR3 nucleotides are TGTGCAAGTCGCTCCCGGGACAGGGATTACTACGAGCAGTACTTC.

The V gene is TRBV9, the J gene TRBJ2-7, with 11 bases that match TRBD2. Looked up from germline, CDR1 is SGDLS and CDR2 is YYNGEE. V shed 1 base and J 7 bases; nucleotides not matched to a gene: 4. The CDR3 totals 14 residues. CDR3 in amino acids: CASSVTASGGEQYF. In nucleotides, the CDR3 is TGTGCCAGCAGCGTAACGGCTAGCGGGGGGGAGCAGTACTTC.

This clone appeared a few times. The chain links TRBV6-5 to TRBJ2-7; TRBD1 matches at 10 bases. CDR1 is MNHEY, CDR2 SVGAGI, per germline. V lost 5 bases to trimming and J lost 2 bases; unmatched junction nucleotides: 3. This CDR3 comprises 14 residues. The CDR3 reads CASSDGTGAYEQYF. CDR3 DNA sequence: TGTGCCAGCAGTGACGGGACAGGGGCCTACGAGCAGTACTTC.

The V gene is TRBV11-2, the J gene TRBJ1-2; TRBD1 matches at 7 bases. Per the germline V gene, CDR1 is SGHAT and CDR2 is FQNNGV. This CDR3 region has 15 residues. With 1 base clipped from V and 8 bases from J, the junction kept 10 bases outside the gene matches. CDR3 DNA: TGTGCCAGCAGCTTAGCCCTTTCAGGGGGAGAGGGCTACACCTTC. This sequence encodes CASSLALSGGEGYTF.

The gene calls are TRBV18 and TRBJ1-5, with 7 bases fitting TRBD1. The CDR3 runs 15 residues. V lost 8 bases and J lost 1; bases outside the gene matches: 8. Germline V gene sequence: CDR1 KGHSH, CDR2 LQKENI. CDR3: CASQVSTGSNQPQHF. The CDR3 DNA reads TGTGCCAGCCAAGTCTCGACAGGGAGCAATCAGCCCCAGCATTTT.

The chain employs TRBV19 and TRBJ2-1; D remains unclear. This CDR3 has 13 amino acids. Germline V CDR1 and CDR2: LNHDA, SQIVND (reference sequence). Trimming took 4 bases from V and 4 from J, leaving 8 bases between them. The CDR3, as DNA: TGTGCCAGTAGTAAGGCGAGGTACAATGAGCAGTTCTTC. Its translation: CASSKARYNEQFF.

V usage is TRBV19 and J usage is TRBJ2-5; 9 nucleotides agree with TRBD2. The CDR3 covers 12 residues. Trimming removed 6 bases from V and 4 bases from J; junction bases left unmatched: 0. CDR1 is LNHDA, CDR2 SQIVND, per germline (reference sequence). The CDR3 spells CASRLAGETQYF. The CDR3 region has the DNA TGTGCCAGTAGACTAGCGGGAGAGACCCAGTACTTC.

V usage is TRBV5-1 and J usage is TRBJ2-3; 9 positions agree with TRBD1. The CDR3 contains 15 residues. In germline, CDR1 is SGHRS, CDR2 YFSETQ. The V and J ends lost 2 bases and 2 bases, in that order; junction bases with no gene match: 3. CDR3 residues: CASSLQGAPTDTQYF. CDR3 DNA: TGCGCCAGCAGCTTACAGGGGGCTCCCACAGATACGCAGTATTTT.

In DNA form, the CDR3 reads TGTGCCAGCACCGGAACTAGCGGGGGAAGTAAGGGTACGCAGTATTTT. Amino acids: CASTGTSGGSKGTQYF. The chain employs TRBV2 and TRBJ2-3; 11 nucleotides match TRBD2. Germline values: CDR1 SNHLY, CDR2 FYNNEI. Trimming cost V 7 bases and J 8 bases; bases outside gene matches: 14. The CDR3 is 16 residues long.

The chain uses TRBV30 and TRBJ1-2; D might be TRBD1 (6 bases). This CDR3 contains 15 residues. V was clipped by 5 bases and J by 2 bases, with 18 bases between them. Germline-derived CDR1 and CDR2 are GTSNPN and SVGIG (reference sequence). The CDR3 loop is CAWLRTVNVNYGYTF. For the CDR3, the DNA is TGTGCCTGGTTAAGGACAGTGAACGTCAACTATGGCTACACCTTC.

The table lists this clone with a few counts. The chain is built from TRBV11-3 and TRBJ1-2; no clear D gene. V was cut by 3 bases and J by 4 bases, with 15 bases left in between. Germline loops: CDR1 SGHNT, CDR2 YENEEA. The CDR3 length is 15 residues. CDR3 sequence reads: CASSFSSPRLYGYTF. CDR3 coding DNA: TGTGCCAGCAGCTTTTCCTCCCCGCGCCTCTATGGCTACACCTTC. The complete variable domain, with remaining parts taken from reference TRBV11-3 and TRBJ1-2, reads EAGVVQSPRYKIIEKKQPVAFWCNPISGHNTLYWYLQNLGQGPELLIRYENEEAVDDSQLPKDRFSAERLKGVDSTLKIQPAELGDSAVYLCASSFSSPRLYGYTFGSGTRLTVV.

V usage is TRBV19 and J usage is TRBJ2-2; possible D gene TRBD2, 6 bases. The CDR3 totals 15 residues. V dropped 1 base and J dropped 6 bases, with 12 bases sitting between them. CDR1 LNHDA and CDR2 SQIVND come from the germline V gene (reference sequence). CDR3 residues: CASSIGSLASGELFF. CDR3 nucleotides: TGTGCCAGTAGTATAGGGTCACTAGCTTCCGGGGAGCTGTTTTTT.

The chain joins TRBV9 to TRBJ2-7; possibly TRBD2 for D (7 bases). Looked up from germline, CDR1 is SGDLS and CDR2 is YYNGEE. The CDR3 spans 16 residues. Trimming stripped 3 bases from V and 6 bases from J, with 22 bases between. This chain's CDR3 is CASSASLVGGLVEQYF. As DNA, the CDR3 is TGTGCCAGCAGCGCTAGCCTCGTGGGGGGGCTCGTCGAGCAGTACTTC.

The chain has TRBV6-1 and TRBJ1-2; D is unresolved. The CDR3 runs to 15 residues. Germline assignment: CDR1 MNHNS and CDR2 SASEGT. V lost 1 base, J lost 0 bases, and 9 bases lay in between. The CDR3 DNA reads as TGTGCCAGCAGTGAAGTACAGACCGCTAACTATGGCTACACCTTC. This encodes CASSEVQTANYGYTF.